The rows below give T cell receptor beta chains drawn from one sample of a study of control samples from healthy donors and cancer patients. TCRdb keeps only in-frame clones here, not all; method: immunoSEQ multiplex PCR. The sample has approximately 24,000 clones; 82% are singletons. Sequenced input: PBMCs. The receptors come from a man aged 60 to 75 with colorectal cancer. The CDR3 runs from the conserved cysteine through the conserved F or W. Fields, in order: V gene, D gene, clone size, CDR3 protein. The D gene is left open where the match is weak. Clone size is stated in some rows and not others, as once, few, many or a class when expanded.

v_call: TRBV11-3
d_call: TRBD1
clone_size: .
cdr3_aa: CASSLEVTGGSGNEKLFF

v_call: TRBV3-1/TRBV3-2
d_call: .
clone_size: .
cdr3_aa: CASSQGPTEAFF

v_call: TRBV6-6
d_call: .
clone_size: .
cdr3_aa: CASSYSTWESTDTQYF

v_call: TRBV3-1/TRBV3-2
d_call: .
clone_size: few
cdr3_aa: CASSPSPEQPQHF

v_call: TRBV7-2
d_call: .
clone_size: .
cdr3_aa: CASSFTQNEKLFF

v_call: TRBV6-4
d_call: TRBD2
clone_size: .
cdr3_aa: CASRQGTSDTGELFF

v_call: TRBV29-1
d_call: .
clone_size: few
cdr3_aa: CSVATIYGNTEAFF

v_call: TRBV7-9
d_call: .
clone_size: .
cdr3_aa: CASSSPLGQKSEKLFF

v_call: TRBV2
d_call: .
clone_size: .
cdr3_aa: CASSEAEGGRARPQHF

v_call: TRBV29-1
d_call: .
clone_size: .
cdr3_aa: CSVGNSGNTIYF

v_call: TRBV4-1
d_call: TRBD1
clone_size: .
cdr3_aa: CASSPSEGAFYGYTF

v_call: TRBV29-1
d_call: .
clone_size: .
cdr3_aa: CSVADFPTDTQYF

v_call: TRBV5-1
d_call: TRBD1
clone_size: .
cdr3_aa: CASSLAAQGATSPYGYTF

v_call: TRBV29-1
d_call: .
clone_size: .
cdr3_aa: CSVGVGSTEAFF

v_call: TRBV9
d_call: TRBD1
clone_size: once
cdr3_aa: CASSVGTGENTEAFF

v_call: TRBV11-2
d_call: TRBD1
clone_size: .
cdr3_aa: CASSRPGQGNIQYF

v_call: TRBV4-3
d_call: .
clone_size: .
cdr3_aa: CASSQDGTTGELFF

v_call: TRBV5-1
d_call: .
clone_size: .
cdr3_aa: CASSSPGGENIQYF

v_call: TRBV10-3
d_call: .
clone_size: .
cdr3_aa: CAIAPQGTFGTGELFF

v_call: TRBV5-5
d_call: .
clone_size: .
cdr3_aa: CASSLGELLVAPLHF

v_call: TRBV5-1
d_call: .
clone_size: .
cdr3_aa: CASSLEQLGYEQYF

v_call: TRBV5-1
d_call: .
clone_size: .
cdr3_aa: CASSRRQEKEAFF

v_call: TRBV4-1
d_call: TRBD2
clone_size: .
cdr3_aa: CASSQDPAAGGITQYF

v_call: TRBV10-3
d_call: TRBD1
clone_size: .
cdr3_aa: CAIRWTGTGGELFF

v_call: TRBV6-5
d_call: .
clone_size: .
cdr3_aa: CASIFRDANTGELFF

v_call: TRBV25-1
d_call: .
clone_size: .
cdr3_aa: CASSESGRGGQPQHF

v_call: TRBV13
d_call: .
clone_size: .
cdr3_aa: CASSLGDRTNTEAFF

v_call: TRBV27
d_call: .
clone_size: .
cdr3_aa: CASSMEVRTGELFF

v_call: TRBV7-9
d_call: .
clone_size: .
cdr3_aa: CASSLLGGGTEAFF

v_call: TRBV5-1
d_call: .
clone_size: .
cdr3_aa: CASSGDLSTGELFF

v_call: TRBV4-3
d_call: .
clone_size: .
cdr3_aa: CASSQDTRGEETQYF

v_call: TRBV11-2
d_call: .
clone_size: once
cdr3_aa: CASSFSRAIETQYF

v_call: TRBV2
d_call: TRBD1
clone_size: .
cdr3_aa: CASSGDRAYYGYTF

v_call: TRBV5-1
d_call: TRBD1
clone_size: .
cdr3_aa: CASSLGGTANYGYTF

v_call: TRBV5-4
d_call: TRBD1
clone_size: few
cdr3_aa: CASSSRQGNYGYTF

v_call: TRBV19
d_call: TRBD2
clone_size: .
cdr3_aa: CASSTSGGENEQFF

v_call: TRBV9
d_call: TRBD2
clone_size: .
cdr3_aa: CASSTPSGGRNIQYF

v_call: TRBV11-2
d_call: .
clone_size: .
cdr3_aa: CASSLGLNNEQFF

v_call: TRBV5-6
d_call: TRBD2
clone_size: few
cdr3_aa: CASSPPTGGRDTQYF

v_call: TRBV6-2/TRBV6-3
d_call: .
clone_size: .
cdr3_aa: CASSVPTGNTEAFF

v_call: TRBV9
d_call: .
clone_size: .
cdr3_aa: CASSVATGTLEFLFF

v_call: TRBV10-2
d_call: TRBD1
clone_size: .
cdr3_aa: CASSLWDRADGYTF

v_call: TRBV19
d_call: .
clone_size: .
cdr3_aa: CASNVGAGPYEQYF